This TCR beta chain emerged from a study of patients and donors after allogeneic stem cell transplantation. TCRdb reprocessed the RT-PCR reads with MiXCR, giving one entry per CDR3 protein. The table shows about 160,000 distinct CDR3 sequences, with approximately 37% occurring only once. The V end was cut by 7 bases, the J end by 7 bases, with 16 bases between. CDR1 and CDR2 from the germline V gene are SQVTM and ANQGSEA. CDR3 length: 13 residues. The sequenced sample consisted of blood, either unsorted or a sorted T cell fraction (not recorded which). This TCR was sampled from a human donor who was either an allogeneic HSCT recipient or a stem cell or donor lymphocyte infusion donor (not recorded which). It is not recorded whose cells these are; they may come from a transplant donor. The rearrangement joins TRBV29-1 to TRBJ2-2; a weak D match, TRBD2 (6 bases). In DNA, the CDR3 is TGCAGCGCCCGGGGACTGTCGAACGGGGAGCTGTTTTTT. Residues: CSARGLSNGELFF.